A single sample is the source of the 9 T cell receptor beta chains below, sequenced in a study of T cell changes during pregnancy in multiple sclerosis. The repertoire was sequenced with immunoSEQ multiplex PCR; TCRdb's copy has only in-frame clones and lacks some. The table lists about 39,000 clones, 94% of them singletons. Material: CD4+ T cells from peripheral blood mononuclear cells, obtained after pregnancy. Source of these receptors: a female donor with multiple sclerosis, enrolled in a pregnancy study.

The genes are TRBV2 and TRBJ2-1; 8 bases are a match to TRBD1. Trimming at V came to 7 bases and at J to 4 bases, leaving 6 bases not matched to a gene. The germline CDR1 and CDR2 sequences are SNHLY and FYNNEI. The CDR3 is 14 residues long. As DNA, the CDR3 is TGTGCCAGCACACGGGACAGGTTTTACAATGAGCAGTTCTTC. Translated, it gives CASTRDRFYNEQFF.

The V and J genes are TRBV18 and TRBJ2-2, with D hard to call. The germline CDR1 and CDR2 sequences are KGHSH and LQKENI. The CDR3 has 17 residues. Trimming cost V 3 bases and J 2 bases, with 16 bases left between them. The CDR3 region is CASSPMVPTLNTGELFF. In DNA, the CDR3 is TGTGCCAGCTCACCCATGGTCCCGACATTAAACACCGGGGAGCTGTTTTTT.

The sample holds a few counts of this clone. This chain uses TRBV5-6 with TRBJ1-1, with 7 bases aligning to TRBD1. V shed 0 bases, J shed 6 bases, and the junction held 8 bases outside the gene matches. CDR1 and CDR2 from the germline V gene are SGHDT and YYEEEE. The CDR3 loop spans 15 amino acids. The CDR3 spells CASSLATGVSAEAFF. CDR3 coding DNA: TGTGCCAGCAGCTTGGCTACAGGGGTTAGCGCTGAAGCTTTCTTT.

This clone was observed a single time. This chain uses TRBV7-6 with TRBJ1-4; no definite D call. Looked up from germline, CDR1 is SGHVS and CDR2 is FNYEAQ. The CDR3 spans 11 residues. The V end was cut by 5 bases, the J end by 10 bases, with 8 bases between. The CDR3: CASSLTSKLFF. For the CDR3, the DNA is TGTGCCAGCAGCCTCACTTCAAAACTGTTTTTT.

In this sample, this clone turned up once. This rearrangement joins TRBV18 to TRBJ2-3; 8 nucleotides align to TRBD1. CDR1 and CDR2 (germline): KGHSH, LQKENI. V lost 4 bases to trimming and J lost 1 base; unmatched junction nucleotides: 7. This CDR3 spans 16 amino acids. The CDR3, as DNA: TGTGCCAGCTCACTACAGGGGGAAGTTGGCACAGATACGCAGTATTTT. Encoded protein: CASSLQGEVGTDTQYF.

This clone was seen just once. This chain uses TRBV11-2 with TRBJ2-1, with 8 bases fitting TRBD2. The germline gives CDR1 SGHAT, CDR2 FQNNGV. V lost 5 bases, J lost 6 bases, and 12 bases stayed unmatched. This CDR3 contains 16 residues. The CDR3 region has the DNA TGTGCCAGCAGCCCTACGGGGGGGACGGCACCCAATGAGCAGTTCTTC. It yields the protein CASSPTGGTAPNEQFF. The full variable domain, in which reference TRBV11-2 and TRBJ2-1 provide the parts outside the CDR3, is EAGVAQSPRYKIIEKRQSVAFWCNPISGHATLYWYQQILGQGPKLLIQFQNNGVVDDSQLPKDRFSAERLKGVDSTLKIQPAKLEDSAVYLCASSPTGGTAPNEQFFGPGTRLTVL.

The V gene is TRBV9, the J gene TRBJ1-2; perhaps TRBD1 as D (5 bases). CDR3 size: 14 residues. V lost 0 bases and J 3 bases, leaving 9 bases between the germline ends. Looked up from germline, CDR1 is SGDLS and CDR2 is YYNGEE. The CDR3 loop reads CASSVGVGDYGYTF. CDR3 in DNA: TGTGCCAGCAGCGTAGGGGTAGGGGACTATGGCTACACCTTC.

The chain uses TRBV5-6 and TRBJ2-2, with 9 bases that match TRBD1. Germline V gene data show CDR1 as SGHDT and CDR2 as YYEEEE. The V and J ends lost 4 bases and 5 bases, in that order; junction bases with no gene match: 6. The length of the CDR3 is 15 residues. CDR3 DNA: TGTGCCAGCAGCCCACAGGGGGCGTGGACCGGGGAGCTGTTTTTT. This encodes CASSPQGAWTGELFF.

The rearrangement links TRBV7-3 to TRBJ2-5, with D unclear. The germline V gene encodes CDR1 SGHTA and CDR2 FQGTGA. V was clipped by 3 bases and J by 2 bases, with 7 bases between them. CDR3 size: 13 residues. CDR3 amino acids: CASSLGRQETQYF. CDR3 DNA: TGTGCCAGCAGCTTGGGCAGACAAGAGACCCAGTACTTC.